The 2 T cell receptor beta chains below were found in one sample sequenced in a study of blood T cell repertoires in COVID-19. Assay used: immunoSEQ multiplex PCR; TCRdb lists only in-frame clones, some missing. The sample holds about 220,000 clones, 82% seen once. Sequencing used peripheral blood. The receptors were sampled from a woman of 80 years or more with acute or convalescent COVID-19.

The genes are TRBV11-3 and TRBJ1-3; TRBD1 aligns across 12 bases. Germline V gene lookup returns CDR1 SGHNT and CDR2 YENEEA. V trimming: 6 bases; J trimming: 4 bases; junction bases outside the gene matches: 7. The CDR3 runs 16 residues. This CDR3 reads CASRQSGTGGGNTIYF. CDR3 in DNA: TGTGCCAGCAGGCAGTCCGGGACAGGGGGCGGAAACACCATATATTTT.

The chain uses TRBV5-5 and TRBJ2-7, with D possibly matching TRBD2 (5 bases). Germline lookup yields CDR1 SGHKS and CDR2 YYEKEE (reference sequence). V was trimmed by 1 base and J by 4 bases, leaving 9 bases between them. CDR3 length equals 13 residues. DNA for the CDR3: TGTGCCAGCAGCTTGCGCGGGCAATACGAGCAGTACTTC. It is translated as CASSLRGQYEQYF.